Below are 30 T cell receptor beta chains sequenced from a single sample in a study of CD8 T cells in Susac syndrome. RNA totalling about 0.45 to 1 ug underwent reverse transcription with random hexamers. TCRdb independently ran MiXCR on the immunoSEQ multiplex PCR reads; one entry per CDR3 protein. The sample records about 120,000 distinct CDR3 sequences, around 93% being singletons. Sequencing was performed on CD8+ T cells from PBMCs. The receptors shown here come from a human donor in good health.

The V gene is TRBV3-1, the J gene TRBJ1-6; no definite D call. The CDR3 runs to 16 residues. Between the trimmed V and J ends, which lost 4 bases and 7 bases, there was a span of 17 bases. Looked up from germline, CDR1 is LGHDT and CDR2 is YNNKEL (reference sequence). The CDR3 loop reads CASSPVRGGRNSPLHF. The CDR3 DNA follows: TGTGCCAGCAGCCCCGTTCGGGGAGGTCGGAATTCACCCCTCCACTTT. Looking up the rest from reference TRBV3-1 and TRBJ1-6 gives the full variable domain: DTAVSQTPKYLVTQMGNDKSIKCEQNLGHDTMYWYKQDSKKFLKIMFSYNNKELIINETVPNRFSPKSPDKAHLNLHINSLELGDSAVYFCASSPVRGGRNSPLHFGNGTRLTVT.

J is TRBJ2-5 and V is TRBV20-1; the match to TRBD2 covers 8 bases. This CDR3 spans 18 amino acids. Unmatched junction bases numbered 21, after V lost 7 bases and J lost 2 bases. Germline V gives CDR1 DFQATT, CDR2 SNEGSKA (reference sequence). CDR3 amino acids: CSVRRSGSPRRGQETQYF. The CDR3 nucleotides read TGCAGTGTGAGGCGAAGCGGGAGTCCCCGGCGGGGACAAGAGACCCAGTACTTC.

This clonotype was counted a single time. This rearrangement joins TRBV6-2 or TRBV6-3 to TRBJ1-5, with D uncertain. The CDR3 covers 15 residues. Germline V gives CDR1 MNHEY, CDR2 SVGEGT. V lost 7 bases, J lost 3 bases, and 16 bases lay in between. The CDR3 sequence is CASKYGPRDNQPQHF. CDR3 DNA sequence: TGTGCCAGCAAGTACGGGCCGAGGGACAATCAGCCCCAGCATTTT.

V and J are TRBV24-1 and TRBJ2-1, with 10 nucleotides matching TRBD1. The CDR3 spans 16 residues. V shed 4 bases and J 9 bases; nucleotides not matched to a gene: 11. Germline V gives CDR1 KGHDR, CDR2 SFDVKD. CDR3 in amino acids: CATSDAPGQGTGEQFF. The CDR3 DNA reads as TGTGCCACCAGTGACGCGCCGGGACAGGGGACTGGTGAGCAGTTCTTC.

V gene TRBV7-9 combines with J gene TRBJ2-1; 8 bases align to TRBD2. Germline trimming cut 4 bases from V and 6 bases from J; bases unmatched to any gene: 8. This CDR3 spans 15 amino acids. Germline values: CDR1 SEHNR, CDR2 FQNEAQ (reference sequence). The CDR3 sequence: CASSSKVLAGNEQFF. CDR3 in DNA: TGTGCCAGCAGCTCCAAGGTCCTAGCGGGCAATGAGCAGTTCTTC.

The rearrangement links TRBV7-7 to TRBJ2-5; D not certain. The CDR3 extends over 13 amino acids. Germline lookup yields CDR1 SSHAT and CDR2 FNYEAQ (reference sequence). The V and J ends lost 1 base and 4 bases respectively, with 7 bases between them. DNA of the CDR3: TGTGCCAGCAGCTTAGAGCGAGGAGAGACCCAGTACTTC. As protein: CASSLERGETQYF.

V and J are TRBV14 and TRBJ2-1, with D tentatively TRBD2 (5 bases). The germline gives CDR1 SGHDN, CDR2 FVKESK. This CDR3 is built from 16 residues. The V end was cut by 4 bases, the J end by 3 bases, with 16 bases between. This CDR3 is CASSPKWERYYNEQFF. DNA of the CDR3: TGTGCCAGCAGCCCCAAATGGGAGCGGTACTACAATGAGCAGTTCTTC. Using reference TRBV14 and TRBJ2-1 for the parts outside the CDR3, the full variable domain is EAGVTQFPSHSVIEKGQTVTLRCDPISGHDNLYWYRRVMGKEIKFLLHFVKESKQDESGMPNNRFLAERTGGTYSTLKVQPAELEDSGVYFCASSPKWERYYNEQFFGPGTRLTVL.

This clonotype was seen once. V and J are TRBV3-1 and TRBJ2-1; D perhaps matches TRBD2 (5 bases). CDR3 length equals 14 residues. The V end was cut by 8 bases, the J end by 3 bases, with 14 bases between. Germline lookup yields CDR1 LGHDT and CDR2 YNNKEL (reference sequence). DNA of the CDR3: TGTGCCAGCGGGCAGCGGACCTTCTACAATGAGCAGTTCTTC. Translating gives CASGQRTFYNEQFF.

The chain uses TRBV29-1 and TRBJ2-3; 7 positions agree with TRBD2. J gave up 4 bases and V 2 bases, and 6 bases lay outside the gene matches. The CDR3 spans 14 residues. Germline values: CDR1 SQVTM, CDR2 ANQGSEA. The CDR3 region has the DNA TGCAGCGTTGAAATGGGGGAGGGCGCAGATACGCAGTATTTT. This translates into CSVEMGEGADTQYF.

The chain uses TRBV5-1 and TRBJ2-2; possible D gene TRBD2, 6 bases. There are 15 residues in the CDR3. Per the germline V gene, CDR1 is SGHRS and CDR2 is YFSETQ. With 4 bases removed from V and 1 base from J, the gap between germline ends came to 11 bases. The CDR3 bases are TGCGCCAGCAGCGCCGGGACTTTGAACACCGGGGAGCTGTTTTTT. Amino acid sequence: CASSAGTLNTGELFF.

This rearrangement joins TRBV7-2 to TRBJ1-4; no clear D gene. Germline CDR1 and CDR2: SGHTA and FQGNSA. V dropped 6 bases and J dropped 7 bases, with 12 bases sitting between them. CDR3 length: 13 residues. The CDR3 DNA reads TGTGCCAGCAGTTCCCCCAATTCTGAAAAACTGTTTTTT. Protein: CASSSPNSEKLFF.

The chain recombines TRBV3-1 with TRBJ2-5, with unresolved D. V was shortened by 4 bases and J by 5 bases, with 8 bases between the two germline ends. This CDR3 has 12 amino acids. Germline assignment: CDR1 LGHDT and CDR2 YNNKEL (reference sequence). As DNA, the CDR3 is TGTGCCAGCAGCCCCCATGCCGAGACCCAGTACTTC. This sequence encodes CASSPHAETQYF.

The V gene is TRBV7-9, the J gene TRBJ2-2; maybe TRBD2 (7 bases). CDR3 length: 16 residues. The germline CDR1 and CDR2 sequences are SEHNR and FQNEAQ (reference sequence). V lost 4 bases and J 4 bases, leaving 16 bases between the germline ends. CDR3 sequence (DNA): TGTGCCAGCAGCTCACCCAGGGGCGGGGGCACCGGGGAGCTGTTTTTT. This codes for CASSSPRGGGTGELFF.

This rearrangement joins TRBV5-1 to TRBJ2-2; 9 bases are a match to TRBD2. The ends lost 0 bases at V and 2 bases at J; junction bases unmatched: 5. Germline CDR1 SGHRS, CDR2 YFSETQ. This CDR3 region has 17 residues. CDR3 residues: CASSLGRGLANTGELFF. CDR3 DNA sequence: TGCGCCAGCAGCTTGGGGCGGGGACTAGCCAACACCGGGGAGCTGTTTTTT.

Points on this clonotype: One junction end does not reproduce the germline sequence, and a read error may be involved. The rearrangement links TRBV7-3 to TRBJ2-3; D gene unclear. The CDR3 sequence is 11 residues long. The germline CDR1 and CDR2 sequences are SGHTA and FQGTGA. The CDR3 sequence is CASSITDTQYF. The CDR3 DNA sequence: TGTGCCAGCAGCATAACAGATACGCAGTATTTT.

The chain joins TRBV2 to TRBJ1-1, with a possible D match to TRBD1 (6 bases). This CDR3 comprises 14 residues. From germline, CDR1 is SNHLY and CDR2 FYNNEI. V lost 8 bases and J lost 1, with 14 bases in between. The CDR3 loop is CASLTPGANTEAFF. The CDR3 bases are TGTGCCAGCCTGACCCCGGGGGCGAACACTGAAGCTTTCTTT.

V is TRBV4-3 and J is TRBJ2-1; D possibly matches TRBD1 or TRBD2 (5 bases each). CDR3 length: 15 amino acids. V gave up 5 bases and J gave up 4 bases, with 15 bases separating them. Germline lookup yields CDR1 LGHNA and CDR2 YSLEER. This chain's CDR3 is CASSAQGPQYNEQFF. In nucleotides, the CDR3 is TGCGCCAGCAGCGCCCAGGGACCCCAATACAATGAGCAGTTCTTC.

This rearrangement joins TRBV9 to TRBJ1-6; TRBD1 matches 10 bases. Trimming cost V 5 bases and J 11 bases; bases outside gene matches: 10. Germline V lookup: CDR1 SGDLS, CDR2 YYNGEE. The CDR3 is made up of 15 amino acids. The chain's CDR3 is CASSEPGQGRTPLHF. CDR3 nucleotide sequence: TGTGCCAGCAGTGAACCGGGACAGGGGAGGACACCCCTCCACTTT.

The V and J genes are TRBV20-1 and TRBJ2-2; D remains unclear. This CDR3 has 12 residues. V dropped 4 bases and J dropped 6 bases, with 9 bases sitting between them. Germline CDR1 is DFQATT and CDR2 is SNEGSKA (reference sequence). CDR3 residues: CSATAGPGELFF. The CDR3 bases are TGCAGTGCTACCGCTGGGCCCGGGGAGCTGTTTTTT.

The rearrangement joins TRBV5-4 to TRBJ2-1, with TRBD2 identical over 13 bases. There are 17 residues in the CDR3. Looked up from germline, CDR1 is SGHNT and CDR2 is YYREEE (reference sequence). The trim removed 4 bases at V and 10 bases at J, leaving 14 bases unmatched. The DNA for the CDR3 is TGTGCCAGCAGCCCTCGGACTAGCGGGAGTGTTCTTGCGGAGCAGTTCTTC. The encoded protein is CASSPRTSGSVLAEQFF.

The gene calls are TRBV6-6 and TRBJ1-2; D is unclear. Trimming shortened V by 7 bases and J by 4 bases, and 13 bases separated the two germline ends. CDR1 is MNHNY, CDR2 SVGAGI, per germline (reference sequence). The CDR3 loop spans 13 amino acids. CDR3 loop: CASIVGIAYGYTF. In DNA, the CDR3 is TGTGCCAGCATCGTAGGGATAGCCTATGGCTACACCTTC.

The rearrangement joins TRBV19 to TRBJ2-5, with D maybe TRBD2 (6 bases). The V end lost 6 bases, the J end lost 2 bases, and 13 bases lay between the germline ends. There are 14 residues in the CDR3. Germline V gene sequence: CDR1 LNHDA, CDR2 SQIVND (reference sequence). In nucleotides, the CDR3 is TGTGCCAGTAGCCCAGGGACTCATCAAGAGACCCAGTACTTC. Its translation: CASSPGTHQETQYF.

The rearrangement joins TRBV12-3 or TRBV12-4 to TRBJ1-3; TRBD1 is a possible D gene (6 bases). This CDR3 spans 15 amino acids. V lost 3 bases and J 2 bases, leaving 11 bases between the germline ends. The CDR3 is CASSFQGLPGNTIYF. The CDR3 DNA sequence: TGTGCCAGCAGTTTCCAGGGGCTCCCTGGAAACACCATATATTTT.

The V and J genes are TRBV20-1 and TRBJ1-6; D uncertain. The V end lost 5 bases, the J end lost 9 bases, and 23 bases lay between the germline ends. The CDR3 is 16 residues long. The germline V gene has CDR1 DFQATT and CDR2 SNEGSKA (reference sequence). CDR3 bases: TGCAGTGCTCAAATGACGGGATCCTCCGTACGTTCACCCCTCCACTTT. Translated, it gives CSAQMTGSSVRSPLHF.

The gene calls are TRBV29-1 and TRBJ2-7; D perhaps matches TRBD2 (5 bases). The CDR3 has 11 residues. Germline V lookup: CDR1 SQVTM, CDR2 ANQGSEA. V dropped 2 bases and J dropped 7 bases, with 9 bases sitting between them. CDR3 protein: CSVESPGEQYF. CDR3 in DNA: TGCAGCGTTGAAAGTCCGGGAGAGCAGTACTTC.

The chain has TRBV18 and TRBJ1-2; a weak D match, TRBD1 (5 bases). CDR3 length: 14 residues. Germline V gives CDR1 KGHSH, CDR2 LQKENI. V lost 6 bases and J lost 6, with 17 bases in between. The CDR3 here is CASSSQGLMDGYTF. The CDR3 DNA follows: TGTGCCAGCTCTAGTCAGGGTTTGATGGATGGCTACACCTTC.

This chain uses TRBV7-9 with TRBJ1-2; 12 bases agree with TRBD1. This CDR3 is built from 18 residues. The trim removed 4 bases at V and 2 bases at J, leaving 11 bases unmatched. CDR1 and CDR2 (germline): SEHNR, FQNEAQ (reference sequence). For the CDR3, the DNA is TGTGCCAGCAGCTACACGGGACAGGGGGCGCTTATGAACTATGGCTACACCTTC. Its translation is CASSYTGQGALMNYGYTF.

The chain couples TRBV20-1 to TRBJ1-1, with D possibly TRBD1 on 5 matching bases. CDR1 and CDR2 from the germline V gene are DFQATT and SNEGSKA (reference sequence). CDR3 length: 13 amino acids. The germline V and J ends were trimmed by 0 bases and 1 base, with 6 bases remaining between them. The DNA of the CDR3 is TGCAGTGCTAGAGACGACAGGAACACTGAAGCTTTCTTT. As protein: CSARDDRNTEAFF.

The chain has TRBV20-1 and TRBJ2-7; 11 bases agree with TRBD1. This CDR3 is built from 13 residues. Germline lookup yields CDR1 DFQATT and CDR2 SNEGSKA (reference sequence). Losses at the gene ends were 6 bases for V and 5 bases for J; bases not matched to a gene: 6. CDR3 sequence: CSALPGQGDEQYF. The CDR3 coding sequence is TGCAGTGCCCTCCCGGGACAGGGGGACGAGCAGTACTTC.

This clonotype has more than one count but fewer than ten. This chain links TRBV5-8 with TRBJ2-3; TRBD2 might be the D (6 bases). Germline lookup yields CDR1 SGHTS and CDR2 YDEGEE. The V end lost 6 bases, the J end lost 2 bases, and 16 bases lay between the germline ends. This CDR3 is 15 amino acids long. The CDR3 DNA reads as TGTGCCAGCACGCATAATAGCGGATCCACAGATACGCAGTATTTT. Amino acids: CASTHNSGSTDTQYF.